Below, one TCR beta chain is given with its context. As yet, its antigen is unknown. CDR1 MDHEN and CDR2 SYDVKM come from the germline V gene. CDR3 length: 14 residues. The J segment lost 4 bases and the V segment lost 2 bases, leaving 2 bases of the junction unmatched. This specimen belongs to a study of OX40 agonist ivuxolimab in advanced cancers. The overall study: Three dose-escalation patients had partial responses: one with hepatocellular carcinoma and two with cutaneous melanoma.

General study findings and limits: Determination of antigen specificity was not performed for the expanded peripheral T cells. Mean expanded clone counts were higher in CD8+ than CD4+ T cells.

Collection of blood occurred at baseline, at cycle 4 day 1, and at cycle 7 day 1. Sequenced by immunoSEQ multiplex PCR; TCRdb stores in-frame clones only, minus some. Of around 50,000 clones in the sample, 85% to 90% were seen once. This specimen was CD4+ or CD8+ T cells sorted from blood, taken in a trial of the OX40 agonist ivuxolimab. The sequence came from an adult with an advanced solid tumor such as melanoma, head and neck, liver or kidney cancer. The chain combines TRBV28 with TRBJ2-7; 10 nucleotides agree with TRBD1. For the CDR3, the DNA is TGTGCCAGCAGTTTAAGACAGGGGGCTTACGAGCAGTACTTC. It specifies CASSLRQGAYEQYF.